This TCR beta chain was identified during a study of cytomegalovirus exposure and HLA in healthy donors. Trimming cost V 3 bases and J 2 bases, with 11 bases left between them. CDR1 LGHNA and CDR2 YSLEER come from the germline V gene. CDR3 length: 14 amino acids. General study results and limits: The majority of TCR sequences were rare, yet some public TCRs appeared in many donors.

Primers included in the PCR were 60 Vbeta and 13 Jbeta primers. The method was immunoSEQ multiplex PCR; TCRdb's version includes in-frame clones alone and lacks a portion of them. The sample includes some 130,000 clones, 70% to 80% of them seen just once. Regarding this clone: What it binds is not known.

What was sequenced was PBMCs. J is TRBJ2-7 and V is TRBV4-3, with a weak D call TRBD1 (7 bases). This TCR was recovered from a female donor in good health and CMV-seronegative. CDR3 sequence reads: CASSQFRGAYEQYF. Written as DNA, the CDR3 is TGCGCCAGCAGCCAGTTCAGGGGGGCCTACGAGCAGTACTTC.